Listed here are 12 T cell receptor beta chains from one sample, sequenced in a study of cytomegalovirus exposure and HLA in healthy donors. The study ran its PCR with 60 Vbeta and 13 Jbeta primers. Assay used: immunoSEQ multiplex PCR; TCRdb lists only in-frame clones, some missing. Counted here are roughly 200,000 clones, roughly 78% occurring once; the ten biggest clones make up around 1.6%. The sample comprised PBMCs. These receptors were collected from a girl between 10 and 17 years old in good health and CMV-seropositive.

The chain couples TRBV10-2 to TRBJ1-6; D perhaps matches TRBD1 (5 bases). The V gene lost 2 bases and the J gene lost 0 bases, with 17 bases spanning the gap. Germline V gives CDR1 WSHSY, CDR2 SAAADI. This CDR3 is built from 19 residues. CDR3 residues: CASSEPTPGFASYNSPLHF. The CDR3 nucleotides are TGCGCCAGCAGTGAGCCGACTCCAGGGTTCGCCTCCTATAATTCACCCCTCCACTTT.

V usage is TRBV4-2 and J usage is TRBJ1-1, with D unresolved. V gave up 3 bases and J gave up 3 bases, with 5 bases separating them. The V gene's germline CDR1 is LGHNA and CDR2 YNFKEQ. The CDR3 has 12 residues. The CDR3 region has the DNA TGTGCCAGCAGCCACGGGGACACTGAAGCTTTCTTT. It is translated as CASSHGDTEAFF.

The V and J genes are TRBV2 and TRBJ1-1; D may be TRBD1 (6 bases). Trimming took 6 bases from V and 3 from J, leaving 17 bases between them. The CDR3 totals 15 residues. CDR1 and CDR2 (germline): SNHLY, FYNNEI. The CDR3 region is CASSLENHRDTEAFF. The CDR3 DNA is TGTGCCAGCAGCCTAGAGAATCACAGGGACACTGAAGCTTTCTTT.

CDR3 bases: TGCGCCAGCAGCTTGTTTGGACTCGGAGAGACCCAGTACTTC. Protein sequence: CASSLFGLGETQYF. The rearrangement links TRBV5-1 to TRBJ2-5; D might be TRBD2 (5 bases). V was pared by 1 base and J by 4 bases, with 11 bases between. Germline lookup yields CDR1 SGHRS and CDR2 YFSETQ. The CDR3 sequence is 14 residues long. Combining the CDR3 with reference TRBV5-1 and TRBJ2-5 gives the whole variable domain KAGVTQTPRYLIKTRGQQVTLSCSPISGHRSVSWYQQTPGQGLQFLFEYFSETQRNKGNFPGRFSGRQFSNSRSEMNVSTLELGDSALYLCASSLFGLGETQYFGPGTRLLVL.

This chain joins TRBV6-5 and TRBJ2-5; 8 bases map to TRBD2. This CDR3 has 13 residues. The germline CDR1 and CDR2 sequences are MNHEY and SVGAGI. J lost 5 bases, V lost 7 bases, and 6 bases had no gene match. In nucleotides, the CDR3 is TGTGCCAGCACCGACAGCGGGAGTGAGACCCAGTACTTC. It translates to CASTDSGSETQYF.

The CDR3 sequence: CASRTRETNSPLHF. In DNA form, the CDR3 reads TGTGCCAGTAGGACGAGGGAGACTAATTCACCCCTCCACTTT. V gene TRBV19 combines with J gene TRBJ1-6; D unclear. Between the trimmed V and J ends, which lost 6 bases and 6 bases, there was a span of 12 bases. The germline CDR1 and CDR2 sequences are LNHDA and SQIVND (reference sequence). This CDR3 is built from 14 residues.

This clone was observed once. This chain connects TRBV14 to TRBJ2-7; 12 bases are shared with TRBD1. V trimming: 3 bases; J trimming: 3 bases; junction bases outside the gene matches: 3. Germline values: CDR1 SGHDN, CDR2 FVKESK. CDR3 size: 15 residues. CDR3 sequence: CASSQGQGAGYEQYF. The CDR3 coding sequence is TGTGCCAGCAGCCAGGGACAGGGGGCAGGCTACGAGCAGTACTTC.

V is TRBV18 and J is TRBJ2-5; perhaps TRBD1 as D (5 bases). Germline V CDR1 and CDR2: KGHSH, LQKENI. The CDR3 is made up of 13 amino acids. The V end lost 3 bases, the J end lost 3 bases, and 8 bases lay between the germline ends. The CDR3 region has the DNA TGTGCCAGCTCACCGGACACCGAAGAGACCCAGTACTTC. Translated, it gives CASSPDTEETQYF.

The gene calls are TRBV7-2 and TRBJ2-4, with 16 bases fitting TRBD2. V was clipped by 5 bases and J by 11 bases; unmatched bases: 9. Germline V gives CDR1 SGHTA, CDR2 FQGNSA. This CDR3 contains 16 residues. CDR3 in amino acids: CASSPAGTSGGAVQYF. The CDR3 DNA reads as TGTGCCAGCAGCCCAGCGGGGACTAGCGGGGGGGCGGTTCAGTACTTC.

The chain has TRBV6-5 and TRBJ2-1; 11 bases align to TRBD2. Germline V gene sequence: CDR1 MNHEY, CDR2 SVGAGI. Trimming removed 4 bases from V and 3 bases from J; junction bases left unmatched: 2. The CDR3 is 15 amino acids. The CDR3 DNA is TGTGCCAGCAGTTCTAGCGGGGGGAACTACAATGAGCAGTTCTTC. Its translation: CASSSSGGNYNEQFF.

This chain links TRBV5-4 with TRBJ1-2; D may be TRBD1 (6 bases). The CDR3 is 13 residues long. Trimming stripped 4 bases from V and 2 bases from J, with 9 bases between. Germline assignment: CDR1 SGHNT and CDR2 YYREEE (reference sequence). The CDR3 sequence: CASSGGTNYGYTF. For the CDR3, the DNA is TGTGCCAGCAGCGGGGGCACGAACTATGGCTACACCTTC.

V is TRBV6-6 and J is TRBJ2-7; TRBD1 matches at 9 bases. CDR1 and CDR2 (germline): MNHNY, SVGAGI (reference sequence). J gave up 6 bases and V 0 bases, and 3 bases lay outside the gene matches. This CDR3 comprises 14 residues. The CDR3: CASSYSGGQGEQYF. The CDR3, as DNA: TGTGCCAGCAGTTACTCAGGGGGACAGGGCGAGCAGTACTTC.